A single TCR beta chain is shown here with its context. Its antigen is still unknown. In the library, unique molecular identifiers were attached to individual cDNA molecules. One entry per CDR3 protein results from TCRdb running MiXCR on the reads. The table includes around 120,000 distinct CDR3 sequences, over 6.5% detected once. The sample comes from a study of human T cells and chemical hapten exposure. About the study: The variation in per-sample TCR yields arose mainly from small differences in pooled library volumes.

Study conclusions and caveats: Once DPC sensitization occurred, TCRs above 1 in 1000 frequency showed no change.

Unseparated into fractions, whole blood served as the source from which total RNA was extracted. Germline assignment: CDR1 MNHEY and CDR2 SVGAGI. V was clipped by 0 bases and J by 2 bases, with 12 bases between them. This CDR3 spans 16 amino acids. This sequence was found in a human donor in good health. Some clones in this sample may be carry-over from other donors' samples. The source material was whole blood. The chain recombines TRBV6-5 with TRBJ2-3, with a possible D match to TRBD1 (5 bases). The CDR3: CASSYSGQEFTDTQYF. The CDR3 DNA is TGTGCCAGCAGTTACTCAGGACAAGAATTCACAGATACGCAGTATTTT.